This T cell receptor (beta chain) was recorded in a study of T cells in localized non-small cell lung cancer. Whole-study findings and limits: Tumor showed lower T cell clonality than uninvolved adjacent lung, where it was highest. Heterogeneity cannot be ruled out, as sequencing used one tumor region only.

This clone was picked up one time. Its specificity is unknown. Assay used: immunoSEQ multiplex PCR; TCRdb lists only in-frame clones, some missing. Here the sample spans around 50,000 clones, approximately 90% being singletons. Germline CDR1 is SQVTM and CDR2 is ANQGSEA. This CDR3 has 15 amino acids. Trimming left V 7 bases short and J 0 bases short, with 18 bases between. The sample consisted of peripheral blood, taken before any cancer treatment. J is TRBJ1-1 and V is TRBV29-1, with a possible D match to TRBD1 (5 bases). The sequence was collected from a male donor at least 60 years old with stage III squamous cell lung carcinoma. CDR3 protein: CSAPGGSGLNTEAFF. The CDR3 DNA follows: TGCAGCGCCCCGGGGGGTAGCGGGTTGAACACTGAAGCTTTCTTT. Full variable domain (rest looked up from reference TRBV29-1 and TRBJ1-1): SAVISQKPSRDICQRGTSLTIQCQVDSQVTMMFWYRQQPGQSLTLIATANQGSEATYESGFVIDKFPISRPNLTFSTLTVSNMSPEDSSIYLCSAPGGSGLNTEAFFGQGTRLTVV.